What follows is one TCR beta chain and its context. The target of this receptor is not known. The record has no base qualities; no much larger clone is one base away. Unmatched junction bases come to 13, with V trimmed by 10 bases and J by 4 bases. The germline V gene (reference sequence) provides CDR1 MNHEY and CDR2 SMNVEV. The CDR3 numbers 15 residues from cysteine through phenylalanine. The DNA shown is the 45-base CDR3, in frame from base 1. TCRbeta CDR3 regions were amplified from genomic DNA by means of the immunoSEQ Assay, a bias-controlled multiplex PCR. The original methods were these. The number of nucleated cells in each sample was estimated by amplification of reference gene primers within the assay. To quantify the absolute abundance of each unique TCRbeta CDR3 rearrangement, sequence reads were collapsed and filtered. For each sample, productive Simpson clonality was calculated as the square root of Simpson's diversity index over productive rearrangements. TCRdb mirrors the immuneACCESS table, restricted to in-frame sequences. Some clones are absent from its copies; in checked studies, under half trace to an unresolved V gene, and the reason for the others is unknown. Clone size and V and J calls were adopted from that table, with D and trimming inferred from the DNA. Recorded for this sample are 62,000 or so clones; approximately 89% of them occurred a single time. The ten largest clonotypes hold around 2% of the sample.

The data originate from a study of blood T cell repertoires in COVID-19 (dated by TCRdb to between 2020 and 2021). As for the study more broadly: Collaborator samples came from the United States, Italy and Spain and covered acute and convalescent phases of COVID-19. The repertoires were made available in a free public database intended to serve as a resource for research on the immune response to SARS-CoV-2. Samples came from the ongoing ImmuneRACE study (first 160 participants) plus 1,254 subjects from 6 global collaborators. The material from the prospective study consisted of cDNA or gDNA derived from T cells, B-cell-depleted T cells, or PBMCs. A de-identified subject ID, COVID-19 status, age in years and sex were almost always included in the sample metadata. Subjects who had been exposed to COVID-19, were actively infected with it, or had recovered from it provided the deeply sampled blood TCRbeta repertoires that made up the dataset. Where HLA class I and class II types were available, the types were taken from metadata supplied by the sample provider, not from assay-based typing.

Study-wide conclusions, independent of this receptor: Clinical and demographic metadata were provided uncurated, with the amount varying by source and participant.

Collaborating institutions collected whole blood in K2EDTA tubes following their own protocols. For TCRbeta analysis, collaborators shipped samples as frozen whole blood, isolated PBMCs, or DNA extracted from either of those sample types. The rearranged segments are TRBV27 and TRBJ2-7; 10 bases in the junction line up with TRBD2. This sequence originates from a human donor in a cohort sampled during active COVID-19. What was sequenced was peripheral blood. The bases are TGTGCCACCCAAGGACTAGCGGCCAACCAATACGAGCAGTACTTC. Its product reads: CATQGLAANQYEQYF.